The rows below give T cell receptor beta chains drawn from one sample of a study of tumor and adjacent non-tumor tissue in lung cancer. TCRdb ran MiXCR on the multiplex PCR reads and lists one entry per CDR3 protein. The table shows 55,000 to 70,000 distinct CDR3 sequences, with approximately 63% occurring only once. Sample: lung tumor tissue. Receptors originate from a man in his forties or fifties with non-small cell lung cancer. The CDR3 runs from the conserved cysteine through the conserved F or W. The D gene is left open where the match is weak. Clone size is stated in some rows and not others, as once, few, many or a class when expanded.

V,J,size,D,CDR3,DNA
TRBV6-6,TRBJ1-6,NA,TRBD1,CAGSHEGQKGPPLHF,TGTGCCGGCAGTCACGAGGGACAGAAAGGACCACCCCTCCACTTT
TRBV5-1,TRBJ2-1,NA,NA,CASSLAGPYERFF,TGCGCCAGCAGCTTGGCCGGTCCGTATGAGCGGTTCTTC
TRBV11-2,TRBJ2-7,NA,TRBD1,CASNSPGVWGQTYELYF,TGTGCCAGCAACTCGCCGGGCGTGTGGGGACAGACCTACGAGCTGTACTTC
TRBV5-1,TRBJ2-7,NA,TRBD2,CVSSLGGSHFEQYF,TGCGTCAGCAGCCTCGGCGGGAGTCACTTCGAGCAGTACTTC
TRBV10-3,TRBJ2-7,large,TRBD1,CAISESTGASGQYF,TGTGCCATCAGTGAATCGACAGGGGCGTCGGGGCAGTACTTC
TRBV14,TRBJ2-5,NA,NA,CASSQDSQETQYF,TGTGCCAGCAGCCAAGATAGTCAAGAGACCCAGTACTTC
TRBV28,TRBJ2-1,NA,TRBD1,CASSPTGGRKNEQFF,TGTGCCAGCAGCCCTACAGGGGGTCGTAAAAATGAGCAGTTCTTC
TRBV10-3,TRBJ2-5,NA,NA,CAFCLGLLKETQHF,TGTGCCTTCTGCCTGGGACTCCTAAAAGAGACCCAGCACTTC
TRBV11-2,TRBJ1-1,medium-sized,NA,CASSLDRDTEAFF,TGTGCCAGCAGCTTGGACCGCGACACTGAAGCTTTCTTT
TRBV6-6,TRBJ2-7,NA,NA,CASSYGRDYEQYF,TGTGCCAGCAGTTACGGGCGTGACTACGAACAGTACTTC
TRBV5-1,TRBJ2-1,few,TRBD2,CASSPGGPNEQFF,TGCGCCAGCAGCCCGGGAGGTCCAAATGAGCAGTTCTTC
TRBV6-5,TRBJ1-6,many,NA,CASSERTENNSPLHF,TGTGCCAGCAGTGAAAGGACAGAGAATAATTCACCCCTCCACTTT
TRBV7-8,TRBJ2-3,few,TRBD2,CASSLGLASTDTQYF,TGTGCCAGCAGCTTAGGACTAGCGAGCACAGATACGCAGTATTTT
TRBV29-1,TRBJ2-3,NA,NA,CSLENADTQYF,TGCAGCCTTGAAAACGCAGATACGCAGTATTTT
TRBV24-1,TRBJ1-2,few,TRBD1,CATGGQGIGGNGYTF,TGTGCCACCGGGGGACAGGGGATCGGCGGCAATGGCTACACCTTC
TRBV6-5,TRBJ2-7,many,NA,CASSYSNGAGEQYF,TGTGCCAGCAGTTACTCGAACGGGGCCGGAGAGCAGTACTTC